This TCR beta chain was documented in a study of blood T cell repertoires in COVID-19. The wider study: The United States, Italy and Spain supplied acute and convalescent COVID-19 samples. Nucleic acid was either cDNA or gDNA, and it came from T cells, B-cell-depleted T cells, or PBMCs.

Germline CDR1 is KGHSH and CDR2 is LQKENI. Trimming removed 6 bases from V and 7 bases from J; junction bases left unmatched: 11. The CDR3 consists of 15 residues. Original methodology: Scientists estimated how many nucleated cells there were by amplifying reference gene primers. Profiled with immunoSEQ multiplex PCR; TCRdb holds only in-frame clones, not every one. V and J calls and clone size follow that table, whereas D and trimming were derived from the DNA. The sample yields 20,000 to 30,000 clones, 80% to 90% seen once. Sequenced material: peripheral blood. V is TRBV18 and J is TRBJ2-2; 7 bases agree with TRBD1. The clonotype comes from a man between 65 and 85 years old with acute or convalescent COVID-19. CDR3 nucleotides: TGTGCCAGCTCCCTCAGGACAGGCCCGGGCGGGGAGCTGTTTTTT. Its protein is CASSLRTGPGGELFF.